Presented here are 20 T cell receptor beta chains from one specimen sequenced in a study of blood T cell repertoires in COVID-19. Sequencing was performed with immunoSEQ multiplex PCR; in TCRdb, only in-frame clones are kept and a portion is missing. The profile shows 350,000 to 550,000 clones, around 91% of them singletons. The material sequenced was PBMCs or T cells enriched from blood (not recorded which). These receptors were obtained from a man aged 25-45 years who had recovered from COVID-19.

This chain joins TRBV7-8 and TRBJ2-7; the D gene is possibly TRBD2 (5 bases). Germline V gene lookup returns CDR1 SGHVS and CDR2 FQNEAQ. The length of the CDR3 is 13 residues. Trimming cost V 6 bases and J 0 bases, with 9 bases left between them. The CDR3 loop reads CASREGNSYEQYF. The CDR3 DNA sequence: TGTGCCAGCAGAGAGGGAAACTCCTACGAGCAGTACTTC.

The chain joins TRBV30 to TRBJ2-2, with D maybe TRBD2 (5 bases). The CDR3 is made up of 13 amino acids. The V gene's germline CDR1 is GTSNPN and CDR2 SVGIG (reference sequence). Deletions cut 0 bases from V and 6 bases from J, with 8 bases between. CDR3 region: CAWSVTGAGELFF. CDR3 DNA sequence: TGTGCCTGGAGTGTAACCGGGGCCGGGGAGCTGTTTTTT.

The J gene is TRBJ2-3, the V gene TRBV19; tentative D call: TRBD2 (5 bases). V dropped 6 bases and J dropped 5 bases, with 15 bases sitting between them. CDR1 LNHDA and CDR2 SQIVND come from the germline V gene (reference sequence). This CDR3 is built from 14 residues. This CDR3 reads CASSASLVLDTQYF. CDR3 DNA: TGTGCCAGTAGCGCGTCACTAGTGTTAGATACGCAGTATTTT.

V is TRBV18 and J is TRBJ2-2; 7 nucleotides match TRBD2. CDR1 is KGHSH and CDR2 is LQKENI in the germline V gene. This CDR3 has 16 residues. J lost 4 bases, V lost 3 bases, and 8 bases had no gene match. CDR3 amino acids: CASSPPGRRGTGELFF. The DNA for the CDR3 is TGTGCCAGCTCACCGCCCGGGAGGAGGGGCACCGGGGAGCTGTTTTTT.

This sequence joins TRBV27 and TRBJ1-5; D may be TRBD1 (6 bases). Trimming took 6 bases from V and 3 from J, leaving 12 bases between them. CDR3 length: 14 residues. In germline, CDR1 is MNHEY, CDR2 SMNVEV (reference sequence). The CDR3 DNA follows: TGTGCCAGCAGCCCCAGGGACATCAATCAGCCCCAGCATTTT. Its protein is CASSPRDINQPQHF.

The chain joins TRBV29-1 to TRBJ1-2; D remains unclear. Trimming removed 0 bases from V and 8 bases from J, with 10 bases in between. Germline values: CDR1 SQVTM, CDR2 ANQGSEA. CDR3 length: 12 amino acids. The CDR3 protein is CSVEDQAGGYTF. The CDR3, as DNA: TGCAGCGTTGAAGATCAGGCGGGAGGCTACACCTTC.

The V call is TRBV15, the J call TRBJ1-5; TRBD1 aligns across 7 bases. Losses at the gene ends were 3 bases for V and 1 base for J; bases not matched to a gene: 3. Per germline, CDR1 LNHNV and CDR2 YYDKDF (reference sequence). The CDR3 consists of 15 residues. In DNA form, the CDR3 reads TGTGCCACCAGCAGTTACAGGGGAAGCAATCAGCCCCAGCATTTT. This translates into CATSSYRGSNQPQHF.

This CDR3 reads CASSSGTSGDYEQYF. DNA of the CDR3: TGTGCCAGCAGCTCGGGGACTAGCGGAGACTACGAGCAGTACTTC. The rearrangement joins TRBV7-9 to TRBJ2-7, with 11 nucleotides matching TRBD2. Germline CDR1 reads SEHNR; CDR2 reads FQNEAQ (reference sequence). The V and J ends lost 4 bases and 3 bases, in that order; junction bases with no gene match: 5. This CDR3 comprises 15 residues.

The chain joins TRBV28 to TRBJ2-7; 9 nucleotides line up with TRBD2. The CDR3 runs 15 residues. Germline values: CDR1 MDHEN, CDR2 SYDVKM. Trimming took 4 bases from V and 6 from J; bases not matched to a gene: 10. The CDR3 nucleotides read TGTGCCAGCAGTTCCGCCGCTAGCGGGATTGGCGAGCAGTACTTC. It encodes CASSSAASGIGEQYF.

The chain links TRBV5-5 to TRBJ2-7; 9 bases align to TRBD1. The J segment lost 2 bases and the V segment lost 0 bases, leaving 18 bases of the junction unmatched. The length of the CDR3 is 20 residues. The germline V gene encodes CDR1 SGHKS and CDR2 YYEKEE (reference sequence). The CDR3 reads CASSLALGTGRDMRAYEQYF. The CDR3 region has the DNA TGTGCCAGCAGCTTGGCCCTCGGGACAGGGAGGGACATGAGGGCCTACGAGCAGTACTTC.

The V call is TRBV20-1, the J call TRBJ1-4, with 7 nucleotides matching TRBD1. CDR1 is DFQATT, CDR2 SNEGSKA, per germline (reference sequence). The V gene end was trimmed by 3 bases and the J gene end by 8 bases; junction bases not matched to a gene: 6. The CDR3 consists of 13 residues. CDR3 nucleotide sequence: TGCAGTGCTAGTGGGGGACAGATCGAAAAACTGTTTTTT. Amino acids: CSASGGQIEKLFF.

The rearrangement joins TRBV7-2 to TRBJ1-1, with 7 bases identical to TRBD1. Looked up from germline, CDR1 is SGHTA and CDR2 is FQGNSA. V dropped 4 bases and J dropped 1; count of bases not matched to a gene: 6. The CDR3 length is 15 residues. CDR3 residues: CASSSQGIGNTEAFF. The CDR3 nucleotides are TGTGCCAGCAGCTCACAGGGGATTGGGAACACTGAAGCTTTCTTT.

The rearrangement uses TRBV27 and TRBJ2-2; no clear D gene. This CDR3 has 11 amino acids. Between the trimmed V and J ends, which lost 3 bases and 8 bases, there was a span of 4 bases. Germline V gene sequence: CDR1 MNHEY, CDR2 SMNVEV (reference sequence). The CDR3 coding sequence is TGTGCCAGCAGTTTTTCGGGGGAGCTGTTTTTT. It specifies CASSFSGELFF.

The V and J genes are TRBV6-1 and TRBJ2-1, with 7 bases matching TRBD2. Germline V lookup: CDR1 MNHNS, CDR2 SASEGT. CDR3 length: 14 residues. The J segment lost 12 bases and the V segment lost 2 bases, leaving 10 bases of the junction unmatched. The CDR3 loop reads CASSEIAGSRGQFF. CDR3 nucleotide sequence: TGTGCCAGCAGTGAAATAGCGGGCTCCCGGGGGCAGTTCTTC.

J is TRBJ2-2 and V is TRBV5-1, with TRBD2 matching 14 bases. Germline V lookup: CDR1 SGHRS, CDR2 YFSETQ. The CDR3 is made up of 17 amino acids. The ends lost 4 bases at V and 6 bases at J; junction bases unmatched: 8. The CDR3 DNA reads TGCGCCAGCAGCGGGGGACTAGCGGGAGTCTCCTCCGGGGAGCTGTTTTTT. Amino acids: CASSGGLAGVSSGELFF.

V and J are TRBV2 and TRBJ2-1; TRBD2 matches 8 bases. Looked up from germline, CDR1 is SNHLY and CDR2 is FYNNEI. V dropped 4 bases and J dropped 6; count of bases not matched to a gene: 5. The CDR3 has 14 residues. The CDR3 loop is CASSVSGMGNEQFF. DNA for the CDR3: TGTGCCAGCAGTGTTAGCGGGATGGGCAATGAGCAGTTCTTC.

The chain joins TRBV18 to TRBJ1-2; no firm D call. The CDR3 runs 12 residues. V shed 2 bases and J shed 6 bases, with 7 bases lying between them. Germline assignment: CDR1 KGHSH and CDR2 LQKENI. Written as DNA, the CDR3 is TGTGCCAGCTCACCAGGGAGAAATGGCTACACCTTC. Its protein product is CASSPGRNGYTF.

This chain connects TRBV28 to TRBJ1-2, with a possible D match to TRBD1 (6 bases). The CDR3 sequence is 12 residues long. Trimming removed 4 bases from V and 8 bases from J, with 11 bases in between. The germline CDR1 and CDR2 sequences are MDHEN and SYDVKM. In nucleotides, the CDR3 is TGTGCCAGCAGTTACAGGGCACGCGGCTACACCTTC. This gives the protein CASSYRARGYTF.

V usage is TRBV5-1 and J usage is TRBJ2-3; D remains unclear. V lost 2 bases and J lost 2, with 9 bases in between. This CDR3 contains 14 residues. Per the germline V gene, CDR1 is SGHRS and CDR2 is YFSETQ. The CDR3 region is CASSLEQSTDTQYF. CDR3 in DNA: TGCGCCAGCAGCTTAGAACAGTCCACAGATACGCAGTATTTT.

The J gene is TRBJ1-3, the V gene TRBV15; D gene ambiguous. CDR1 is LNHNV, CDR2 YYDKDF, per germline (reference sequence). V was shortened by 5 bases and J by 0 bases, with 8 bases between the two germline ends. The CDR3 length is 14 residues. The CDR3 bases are TGTGCCACCAGCCCTAAAATCTCTGGAAACACCATATATTTT. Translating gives CATSPKISGNTIYF.